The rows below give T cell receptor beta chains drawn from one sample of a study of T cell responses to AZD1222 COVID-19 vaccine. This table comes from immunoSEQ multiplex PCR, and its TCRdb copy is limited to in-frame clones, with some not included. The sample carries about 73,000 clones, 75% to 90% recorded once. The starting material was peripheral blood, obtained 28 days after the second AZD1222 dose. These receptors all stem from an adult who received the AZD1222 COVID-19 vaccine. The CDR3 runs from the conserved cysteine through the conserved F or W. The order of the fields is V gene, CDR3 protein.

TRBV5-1	CASHLIAGSSYNEQFF
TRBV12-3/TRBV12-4	CATRGSGANVLTF
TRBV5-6	CASSLWGIGELFF
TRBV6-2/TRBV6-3	CASSSGLAGADTQYF
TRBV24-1	CATSDPGGYGYTF
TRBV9	CARRGAGGSPLHF
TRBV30	CAWSVPGFYGYTF
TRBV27	CASTWRGTSTDTQYF
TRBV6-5	CASRQAERGYTF
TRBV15	CATSRENGGTYEQYF
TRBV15	CATSRGGLAGNEQFF
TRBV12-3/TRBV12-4	CASSLGPDEQFF
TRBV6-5	CASRVGVSQPQHF
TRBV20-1	CSASSENTGELFF
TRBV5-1	CASSLEGGNQPQHF
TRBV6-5	CASSSSGGGYTF
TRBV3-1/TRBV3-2	CASSQNFRSRREGGEQFF
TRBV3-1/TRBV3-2	CASSPLAGGLNEQFF
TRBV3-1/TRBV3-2	CASSQVLGGSGNTIYF
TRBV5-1	CASSLAGSRGEKLFF
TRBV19	CASSIEGANTEAFF
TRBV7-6	CASRRGRNYGYTF
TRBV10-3	CAISAGRGDGYTF
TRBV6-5	CASRMGQQETQYF
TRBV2	CASLGTGAYENYGYTF
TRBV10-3	CAIKTREAGNTIYF